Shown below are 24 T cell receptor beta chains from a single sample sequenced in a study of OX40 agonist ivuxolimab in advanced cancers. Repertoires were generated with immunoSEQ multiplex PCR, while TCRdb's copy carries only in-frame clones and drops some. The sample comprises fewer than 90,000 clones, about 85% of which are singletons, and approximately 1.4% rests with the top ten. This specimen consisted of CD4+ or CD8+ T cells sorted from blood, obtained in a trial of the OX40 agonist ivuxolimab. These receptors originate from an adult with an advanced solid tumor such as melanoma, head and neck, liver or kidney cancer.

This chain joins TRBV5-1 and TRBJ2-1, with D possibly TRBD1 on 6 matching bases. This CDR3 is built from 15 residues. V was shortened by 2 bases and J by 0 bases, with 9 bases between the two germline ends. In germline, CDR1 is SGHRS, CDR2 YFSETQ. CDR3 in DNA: TGCGCCAGCAGCTTAGGGACACTCTCCTACAATGAGCAGTTCTTC. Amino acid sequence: CASSLGTLSYNEQFF. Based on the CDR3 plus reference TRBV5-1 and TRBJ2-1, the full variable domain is KAGVTQTPRYLIKTRGQQVTLSCSPISGHRSVSWYQQTPGQGLQFLFEYFSETQRNKGNFPGRFSGRQFSNSRSEMNVSTLELGDSALYLCASSLGTLSYNEQFFGPGTRLTVL.

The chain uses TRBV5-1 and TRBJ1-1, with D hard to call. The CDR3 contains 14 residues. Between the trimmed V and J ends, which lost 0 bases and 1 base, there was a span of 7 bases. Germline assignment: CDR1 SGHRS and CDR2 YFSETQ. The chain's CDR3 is CASSLGAPNTEAFF. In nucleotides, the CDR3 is TGCGCCAGCAGCTTGGGGGCGCCGAACACTGAAGCTTTCTTT.

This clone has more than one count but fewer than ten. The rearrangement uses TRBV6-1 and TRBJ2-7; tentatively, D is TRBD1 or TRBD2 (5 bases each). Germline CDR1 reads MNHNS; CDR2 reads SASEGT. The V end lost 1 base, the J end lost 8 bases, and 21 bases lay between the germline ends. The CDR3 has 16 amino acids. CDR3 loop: CASSEDTTGTPGKQYF. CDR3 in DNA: TGTGCCAGCAGTGAAGATACAACCGGGACGCCCGGCAAGCAGTACTTC.

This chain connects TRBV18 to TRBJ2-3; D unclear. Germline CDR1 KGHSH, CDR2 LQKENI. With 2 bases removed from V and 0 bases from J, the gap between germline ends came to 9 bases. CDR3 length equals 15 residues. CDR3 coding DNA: TGTGCCAGCTCACCAGAAGCGAGGAGCACAGATACGCAGTATTTT. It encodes CASSPEARSTDTQYF.

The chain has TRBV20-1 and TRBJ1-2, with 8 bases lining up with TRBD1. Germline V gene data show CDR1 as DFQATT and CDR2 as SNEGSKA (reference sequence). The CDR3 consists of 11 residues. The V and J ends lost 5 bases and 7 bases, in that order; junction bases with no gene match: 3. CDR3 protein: CSASQGAGYTF. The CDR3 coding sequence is TGCAGTGCTTCGCAGGGGGCTGGCTACACCTTC.

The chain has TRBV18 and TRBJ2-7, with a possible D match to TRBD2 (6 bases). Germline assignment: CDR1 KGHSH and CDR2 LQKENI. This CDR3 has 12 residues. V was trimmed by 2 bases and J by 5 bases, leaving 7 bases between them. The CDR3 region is CASSPGGNEQYF. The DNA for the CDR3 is TGTGCCAGCTCACCAGGAGGGAACGAGCAGTACTTC.

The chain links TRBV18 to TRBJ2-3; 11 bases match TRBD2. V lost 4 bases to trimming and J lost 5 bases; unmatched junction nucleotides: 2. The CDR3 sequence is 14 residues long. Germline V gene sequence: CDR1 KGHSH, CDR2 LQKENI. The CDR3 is CASSLGLAEDTQYF. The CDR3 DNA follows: TGTGCCAGCTCACTGGGACTAGCGGAAGATACGCAGTATTTT. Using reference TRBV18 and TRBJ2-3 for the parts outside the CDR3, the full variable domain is NAGVMQNPRHLVRRRGQEARLRCSPMKGHSHVYWYRQLPEEGLKFMVYLQKENIIDESGMPKERFSAEFPKEGPSILRIQQVVRGDSAAYFCASSLGLAEDTQYFGPGTRLTVL.

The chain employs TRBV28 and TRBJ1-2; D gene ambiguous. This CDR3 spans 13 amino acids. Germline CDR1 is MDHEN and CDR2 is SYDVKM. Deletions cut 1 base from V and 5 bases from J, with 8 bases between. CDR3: CASSLSRDYGYTF. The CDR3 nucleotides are TGTGCCAGCAGTTTATCGAGGGATTATGGCTACACCTTC.

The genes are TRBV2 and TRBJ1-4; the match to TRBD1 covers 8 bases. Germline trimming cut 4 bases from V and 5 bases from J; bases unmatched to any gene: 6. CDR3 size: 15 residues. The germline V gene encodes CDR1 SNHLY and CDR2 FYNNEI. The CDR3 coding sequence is TGTGCCAGCAGTGGGAGGACAGGGAGAAATGAAAAACTGTTTTTT. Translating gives CASSGRTGRNEKLFF.

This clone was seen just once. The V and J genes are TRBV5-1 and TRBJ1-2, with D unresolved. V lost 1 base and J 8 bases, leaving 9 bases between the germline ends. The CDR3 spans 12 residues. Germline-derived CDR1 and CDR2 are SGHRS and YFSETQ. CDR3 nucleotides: TGCGCCAGCAGCTTGCAGGCAGAGGGCTACACCTTC. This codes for CASSLQAEGYTF.

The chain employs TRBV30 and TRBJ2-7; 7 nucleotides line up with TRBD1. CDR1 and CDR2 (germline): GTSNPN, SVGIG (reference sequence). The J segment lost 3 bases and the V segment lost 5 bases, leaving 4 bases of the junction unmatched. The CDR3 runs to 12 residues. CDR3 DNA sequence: TGTGCCTGGGCCCGGGACAGCTACGAGCAGTACTTC. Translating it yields CAWARDSYEQYF.

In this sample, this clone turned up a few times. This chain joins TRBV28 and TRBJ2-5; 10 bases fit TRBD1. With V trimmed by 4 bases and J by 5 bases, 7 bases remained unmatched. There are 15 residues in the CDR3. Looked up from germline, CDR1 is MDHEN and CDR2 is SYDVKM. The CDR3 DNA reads TGTGCCAGCAGTTCCCCGACAGGGGGCGGCGAGACCCAGTACTTC. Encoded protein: CASSSPTGGGETQYF. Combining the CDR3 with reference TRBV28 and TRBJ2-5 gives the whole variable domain DVKVTQSSRYLVKRTGEKVFLECVQDMDHENMFWYRQDPGLGLRLIYFSYDVKMKEKGDIPEGYSVSREKKERFSLILESASTNQTSMYLCASSSPTGGGETQYFGPGTRLLVL.

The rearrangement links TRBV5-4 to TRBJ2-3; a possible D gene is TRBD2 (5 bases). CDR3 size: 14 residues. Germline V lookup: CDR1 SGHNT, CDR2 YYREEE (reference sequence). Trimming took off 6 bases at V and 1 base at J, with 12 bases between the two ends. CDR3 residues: CASKPRDRTDTQYF. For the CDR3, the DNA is TGTGCCAGCAAGCCGAGGGATCGCACAGATACGCAGTATTTT.

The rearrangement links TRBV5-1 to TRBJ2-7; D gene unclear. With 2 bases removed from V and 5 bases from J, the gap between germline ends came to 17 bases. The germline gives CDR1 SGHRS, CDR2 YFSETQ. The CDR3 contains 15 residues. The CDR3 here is CASSFRGGSADEQYF. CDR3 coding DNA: TGCGCCAGCAGCTTCCGAGGCGGTTCAGCCGACGAGCAGTACTTC.

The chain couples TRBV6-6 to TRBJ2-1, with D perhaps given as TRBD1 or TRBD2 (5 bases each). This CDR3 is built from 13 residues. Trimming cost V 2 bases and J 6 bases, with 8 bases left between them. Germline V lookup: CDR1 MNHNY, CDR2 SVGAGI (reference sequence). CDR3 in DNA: TGTGCCAGCAGTTACCGGGGCTCCAATGAGCAGTTCTTC. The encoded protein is CASSYRGSNEQFF.

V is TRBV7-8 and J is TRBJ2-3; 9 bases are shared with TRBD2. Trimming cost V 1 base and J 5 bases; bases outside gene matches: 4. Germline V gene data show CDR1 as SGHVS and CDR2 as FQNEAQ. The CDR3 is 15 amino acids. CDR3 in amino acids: CASSLGAGGRDTQYF. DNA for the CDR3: TGTGCCAGCAGCTTAGGTGCGGGAGGGCGAGATACGCAGTATTTT.

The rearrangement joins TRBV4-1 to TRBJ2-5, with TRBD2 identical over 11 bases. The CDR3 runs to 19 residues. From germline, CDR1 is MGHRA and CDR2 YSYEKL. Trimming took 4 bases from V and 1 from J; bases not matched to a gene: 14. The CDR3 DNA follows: TGCGCCAGCAGCCCCACGGTGACGTGGACTAGCGGGTCCCAAGAGACCCAGTACTTC. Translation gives CASSPTVTWTSGSQETQYF.

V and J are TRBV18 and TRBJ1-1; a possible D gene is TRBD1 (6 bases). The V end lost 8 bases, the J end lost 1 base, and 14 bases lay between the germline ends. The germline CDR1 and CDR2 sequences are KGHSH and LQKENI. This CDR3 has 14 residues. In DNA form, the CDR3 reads TGTGCCAGCCGCAGGGAGGGGGGGAACACTGAAGCTTTCTTT. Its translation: CASRREGGNTEAFF.

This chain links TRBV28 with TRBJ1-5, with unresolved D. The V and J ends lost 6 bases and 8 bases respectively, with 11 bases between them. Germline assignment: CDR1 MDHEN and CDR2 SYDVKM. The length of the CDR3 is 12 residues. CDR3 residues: CASSELMEPQHF. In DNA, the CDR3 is TGTGCCAGCAGCGAGCTCATGGAGCCCCAGCATTTT.

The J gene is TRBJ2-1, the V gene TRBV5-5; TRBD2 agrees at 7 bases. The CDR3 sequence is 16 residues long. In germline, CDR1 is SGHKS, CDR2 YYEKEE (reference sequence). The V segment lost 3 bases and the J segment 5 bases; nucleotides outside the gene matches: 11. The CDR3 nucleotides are TGTGCCAGCAGCTCCCGGGGGAGGGGAAAAAACAATGAGCAGTTCTTC. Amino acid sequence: CASSSRGRGKNNEQFF.

CDR3 amino acids: CASSSLAGAGTGELFF. CDR3 coding DNA: TGTGCCAGCAGTTCCCTAGCGGGGGCGGGCACCGGGGAGCTGTTTTTT. The J gene is TRBJ2-2, the V gene TRBV28, with TRBD2 matching 10 bases. Per the germline V gene, CDR1 is MDHEN and CDR2 is SYDVKM. The CDR3 contains 16 residues. Unmatched junction bases numbered 6, after V lost 4 bases and J lost 4 bases. Supplemented by reference TRBV28 and TRBJ2-2, the full variable domain reads DVKVTQSSRYLVKRTGEKVFLECVQDMDHENMFWYRQDPGLGLRLIYFSYDVKMKEKGDIPEGYSVSREKKERFSLILESASTNQTSMYLCASSSLAGAGTGELFFGEGSRLTVL.

The CDR3 loop reads CAISDGQGNEKLFF. In DNA form, the CDR3 reads TGTGCCATCAGTGATGGACAGGGAAATGAAAAACTGTTTTTT. The chain carries TRBV10-3 and TRBJ1-4, with 8 positions matching TRBD1. V lost 3 bases and J lost 5; bases outside the gene matches: 2. The germline V gene has CDR1 ENHRY and CDR2 SYGVKD. The CDR3 extends over 14 amino acids.

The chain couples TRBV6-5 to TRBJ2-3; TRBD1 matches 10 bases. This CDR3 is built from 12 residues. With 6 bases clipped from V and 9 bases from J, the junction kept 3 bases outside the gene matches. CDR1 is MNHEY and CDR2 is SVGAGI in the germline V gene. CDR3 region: CASRGQGRTQYF. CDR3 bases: TGTGCCAGCAGGGGACAGGGGCGGACGCAGTATTTT.

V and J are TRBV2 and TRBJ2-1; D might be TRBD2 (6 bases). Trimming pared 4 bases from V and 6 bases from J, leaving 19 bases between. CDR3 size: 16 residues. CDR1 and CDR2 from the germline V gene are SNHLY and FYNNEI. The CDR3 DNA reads TGTGCCAGCAGTGTCCGGGAGCGGTCGATCGGCAATGAGCAGTTCTTC. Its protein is CASSVRERSIGNEQFF.